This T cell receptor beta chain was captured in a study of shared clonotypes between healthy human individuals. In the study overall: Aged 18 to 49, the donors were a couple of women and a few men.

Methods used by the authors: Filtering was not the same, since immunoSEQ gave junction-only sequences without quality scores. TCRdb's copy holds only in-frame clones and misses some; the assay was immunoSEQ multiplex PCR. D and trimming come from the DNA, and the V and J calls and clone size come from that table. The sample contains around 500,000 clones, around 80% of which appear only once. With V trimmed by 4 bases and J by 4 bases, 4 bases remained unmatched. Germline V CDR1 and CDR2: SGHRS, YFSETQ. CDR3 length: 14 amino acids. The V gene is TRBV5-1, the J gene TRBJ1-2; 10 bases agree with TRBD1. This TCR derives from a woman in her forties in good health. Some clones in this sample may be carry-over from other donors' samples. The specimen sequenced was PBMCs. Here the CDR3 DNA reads TGCGCCAGCAGCGCGACAGGGGGCGGCTATGGCTACACCTTC. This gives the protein CASSATGGGYGYTF. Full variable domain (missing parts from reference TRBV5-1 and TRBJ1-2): KAGVTQTPRYLIKTRGQQVTLSCSPISGHRSVSWYQQTPGQGLQFLFEYFSETQRNKGNFPGRFSGRQFSNSRSEMNVSTLELGDSALYLCASSATGGGYGYTFGSGTRLTVV.